These T cell receptor beta chains were read from a single sample in a study of blood T cell repertoires in COVID-19. Produced via immunoSEQ multiplex PCR; TCRdb's table is partial and in-frame only. There are roughly 56,000 clones in the sample; 65% to 90% occur only once, and approximately 10% lies in the top ten. Sequenced: peripheral blood. The receptors stem from a human donor in a cohort sampled during active COVID-19. Both conserved end residues are part of each CDR3. D genes are given only for firm matches. Part of the rows lack a size; the others show once, few, many or a class for expanded clones.

d_gene: TRBD2
abundance: NA
j_gene: TRBJ2-1
v_gene: TRBV4-1
CDR3aa: CASSQFSGRAGNNEQFF

d_gene: TRBD1
abundance: NA
j_gene: TRBJ1-6
v_gene: TRBV10-3
CDR3aa: CAISRDSSSPLHF

d_gene: NA
abundance: NA
j_gene: TRBJ1-1
v_gene: TRBV28
CDR3aa: CASSFPVNTEAFF

d_gene: NA
abundance: NA
j_gene: TRBJ2-7
v_gene: TRBV11-2
CDR3aa: CASSLLLSGYEQYF

d_gene: TRBD1
abundance: NA
j_gene: TRBJ1-5
v_gene: TRBV27
CDR3aa: CASSSTPLGQGGQPQHF

d_gene: TRBD1
abundance: NA
j_gene: TRBJ1-4
v_gene: TRBV15
CDR3aa: CATSRIQGAREKLFF

d_gene: NA
abundance: NA
j_gene: TRBJ2-1
v_gene: TRBV27
CDR3aa: CASSPRDTYNEQFF

d_gene: TRBD1
abundance: NA
j_gene: TRBJ2-3
v_gene: TRBV29-1
CDR3aa: CSGDDRADTQYF

d_gene: NA
abundance: NA
j_gene: TRBJ1-2
v_gene: TRBV2
CDR3aa: CASSPPSNYGYTF

d_gene: TRBD1
abundance: NA
j_gene: TRBJ1-1
v_gene: TRBV6-5
CDR3aa: CASSYGTVNTEAFF

d_gene: TRBD1
abundance: NA
j_gene: TRBJ2-1
v_gene: TRBV5-5
CDR3aa: CASRHTGGAFYNEQFF

d_gene: TRBD2
abundance: once
j_gene: TRBJ2-4
v_gene: TRBV4-1
CDR3aa: CASSQGSSGLDIQYF

d_gene: NA
abundance: NA
j_gene: TRBJ2-2
v_gene: TRBV19
CDR3aa: CASSIVGGVGELFF

d_gene: NA
abundance: NA
j_gene: TRBJ1-1
v_gene: TRBV6-5
CDR3aa: CASSYQRGRYTEAFF

d_gene: TRBD2
abundance: NA
j_gene: TRBJ2-1
v_gene: TRBV4-2
CDR3aa: CASSQGSGRYEQFF

d_gene: NA
abundance: NA
j_gene: TRBJ2-2
v_gene: TRBV6-2/TRBV6-3
CDR3aa: CASSEVRGGELFF

d_gene: TRBD1
abundance: NA
j_gene: TRBJ2-2
v_gene: TRBV9
CDR3aa: CASSDAPGGYGLGTGELFF

d_gene: TRBD2
abundance: NA
j_gene: TRBJ2-5
v_gene: TRBV3-1/TRBV3-2
CDR3aa: CASSPGLEQETQYF

d_gene: NA
abundance: NA
j_gene: TRBJ2-1
v_gene: TRBV7-2
CDR3aa: CASSLVGTSSYNEQFF

d_gene: TRBD1
abundance: NA
j_gene: TRBJ1-4
v_gene: TRBV28
CDR3aa: CASSIGGQGWEEKLFF

d_gene: TRBD1
abundance: NA
j_gene: TRBJ1-1
v_gene: TRBV9
CDR3aa: CASSVPPTGEVTEAFF

d_gene: NA
abundance: NA
j_gene: TRBJ2-7
v_gene: TRBV10-1
CDR3aa: CASSEGLGDSYEQYF

d_gene: TRBD2
abundance: NA
j_gene: TRBJ2-1
v_gene: TRBV5-1
CDR3aa: CASRLGLAGGRGFHNEQFF